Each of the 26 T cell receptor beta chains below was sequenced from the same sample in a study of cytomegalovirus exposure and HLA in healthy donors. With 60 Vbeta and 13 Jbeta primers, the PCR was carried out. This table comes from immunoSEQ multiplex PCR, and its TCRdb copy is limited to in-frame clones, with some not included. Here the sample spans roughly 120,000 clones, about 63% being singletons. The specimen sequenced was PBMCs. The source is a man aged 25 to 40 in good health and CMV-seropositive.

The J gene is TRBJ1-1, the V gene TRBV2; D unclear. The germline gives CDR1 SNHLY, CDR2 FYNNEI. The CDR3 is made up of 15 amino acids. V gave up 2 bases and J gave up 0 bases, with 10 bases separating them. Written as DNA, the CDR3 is TGTGCCAGCAGTGAATATGCAGTTTTGAACACTGAAGCTTTCTTT. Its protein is CASSEYAVLNTEAFF.

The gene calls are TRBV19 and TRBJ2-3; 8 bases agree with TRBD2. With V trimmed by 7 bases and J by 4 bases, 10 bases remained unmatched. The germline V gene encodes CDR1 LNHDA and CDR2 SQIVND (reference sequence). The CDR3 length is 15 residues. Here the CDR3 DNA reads TGTGCCAGTACCGACCCCGGGAGGGCCCCAGATACGCAGTATTTT. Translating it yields CASTDPGRAPDTQYF.

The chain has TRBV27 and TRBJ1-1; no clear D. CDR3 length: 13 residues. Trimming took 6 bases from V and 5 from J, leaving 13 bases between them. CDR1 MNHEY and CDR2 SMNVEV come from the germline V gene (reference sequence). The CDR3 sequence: CASRMIEETEAFF. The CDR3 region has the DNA TGTGCCAGCAGGATGATTGAGGAAACTGAAGCTTTCTTT.

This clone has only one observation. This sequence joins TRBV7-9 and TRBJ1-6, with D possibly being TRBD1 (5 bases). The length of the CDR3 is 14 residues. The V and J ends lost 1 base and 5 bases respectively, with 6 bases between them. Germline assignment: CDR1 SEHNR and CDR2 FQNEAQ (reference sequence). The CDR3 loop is CASSLETDNSPLHF. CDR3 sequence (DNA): TGTGCCAGCAGCTTAGAGACAGATAATTCACCCCTCCACTTT.

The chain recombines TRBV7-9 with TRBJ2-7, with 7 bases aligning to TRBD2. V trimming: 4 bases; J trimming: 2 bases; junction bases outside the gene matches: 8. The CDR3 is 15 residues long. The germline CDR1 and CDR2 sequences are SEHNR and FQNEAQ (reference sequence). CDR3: CASSSLVAGAYEQYF. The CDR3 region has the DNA TGTGCCAGCAGCTCCCTCGTCGCGGGAGCCTACGAGCAGTACTTC.

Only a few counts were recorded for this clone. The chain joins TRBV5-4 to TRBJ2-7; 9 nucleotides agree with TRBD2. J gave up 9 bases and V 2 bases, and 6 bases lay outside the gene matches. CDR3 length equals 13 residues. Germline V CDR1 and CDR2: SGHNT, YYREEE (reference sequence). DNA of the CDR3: TGTGCCAGCAGCTTTGGGCGGGAGGGTTTGCAGTACTTC. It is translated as CASSFGREGLQYF.

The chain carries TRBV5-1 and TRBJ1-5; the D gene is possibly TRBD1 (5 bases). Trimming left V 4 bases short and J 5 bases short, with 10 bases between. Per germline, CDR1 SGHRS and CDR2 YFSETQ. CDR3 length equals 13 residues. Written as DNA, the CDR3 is TGCGCCAGCAGCCGGGGGGTCGATCAGCCCCAGCATTTT. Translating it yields CASSRGVDQPQHF.

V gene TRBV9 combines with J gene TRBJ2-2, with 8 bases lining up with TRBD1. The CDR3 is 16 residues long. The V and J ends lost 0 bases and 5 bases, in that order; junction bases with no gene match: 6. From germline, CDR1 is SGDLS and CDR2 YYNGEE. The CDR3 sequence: CASSVVDRASTGELFF. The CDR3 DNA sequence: TGTGCCAGCAGCGTAGTGGACAGGGCTTCGACCGGGGAGCTGTTTTTT.

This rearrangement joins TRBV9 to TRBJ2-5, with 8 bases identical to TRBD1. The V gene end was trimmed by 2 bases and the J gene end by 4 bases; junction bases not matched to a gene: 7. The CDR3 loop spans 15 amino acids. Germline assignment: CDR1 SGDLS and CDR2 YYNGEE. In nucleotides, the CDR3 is TGTGCCAGCAGCGTCGCAGGGGGCCCGGGAGAGACCCAGTACTTC. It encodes CASSVAGGPGETQYF.

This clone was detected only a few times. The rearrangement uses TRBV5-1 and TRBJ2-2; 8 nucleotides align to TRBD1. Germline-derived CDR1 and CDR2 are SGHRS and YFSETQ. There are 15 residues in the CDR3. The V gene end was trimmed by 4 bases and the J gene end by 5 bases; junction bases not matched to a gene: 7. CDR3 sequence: CASSPRQGRTGELFF. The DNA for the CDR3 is TGCGCCAGCAGCCCAAGACAGGGGCGAACCGGGGAGCTGTTTTTT.

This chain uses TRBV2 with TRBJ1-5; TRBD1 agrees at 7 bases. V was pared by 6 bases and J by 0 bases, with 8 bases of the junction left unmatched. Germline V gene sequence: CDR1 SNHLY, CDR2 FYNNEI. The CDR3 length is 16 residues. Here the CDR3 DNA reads TGTGCCAGCAGCCCCTTCGACAGGGATAGCAATCAGCCCCAGCATTTT. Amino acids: CASSPFDRDSNQPQHF.

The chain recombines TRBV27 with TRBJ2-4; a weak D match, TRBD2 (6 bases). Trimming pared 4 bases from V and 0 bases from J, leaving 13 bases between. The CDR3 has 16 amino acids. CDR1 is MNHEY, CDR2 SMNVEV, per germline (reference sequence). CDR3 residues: CASSWRSGLAKNIQYF. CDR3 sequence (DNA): TGTGCCAGCAGTTGGCGAAGCGGGCTAGCCAAAAACATTCAGTACTTC.

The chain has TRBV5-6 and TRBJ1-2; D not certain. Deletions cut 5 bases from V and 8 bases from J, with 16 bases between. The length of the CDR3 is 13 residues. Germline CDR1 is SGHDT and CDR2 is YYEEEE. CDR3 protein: CASSILSVGGYTF. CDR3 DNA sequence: TGTGCCAGCAGTATCCTTAGTGTGGGCGGCTACACCTTC.

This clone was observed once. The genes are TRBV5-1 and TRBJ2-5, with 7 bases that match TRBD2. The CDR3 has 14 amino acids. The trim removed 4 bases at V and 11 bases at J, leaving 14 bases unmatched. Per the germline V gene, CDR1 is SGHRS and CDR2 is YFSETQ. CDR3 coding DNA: TGCGCCAGCAGCCTCCCCAGTAAGGGAGGGGAGCAGTACTTC. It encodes CASSLPSKGGEQYF.

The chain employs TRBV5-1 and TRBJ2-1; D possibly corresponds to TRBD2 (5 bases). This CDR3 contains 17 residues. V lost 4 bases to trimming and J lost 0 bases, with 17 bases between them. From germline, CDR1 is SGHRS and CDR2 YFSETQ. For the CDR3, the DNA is TGCGCCAGCAGCGCCGCGGAACTCGGGAACTCCTACAATGAGCAGTTCTTC. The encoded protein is CASSAAELGNSYNEQFF. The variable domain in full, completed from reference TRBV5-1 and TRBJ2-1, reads KAGVTQTPRYLIKTRGQQVTLSCSPISGHRSVSWYQQTPGQGLQFLFEYFSETQRNKGNFPGRFSGRQFSNSRSEMNVSTLELGDSALYLCASSAAELGNSYNEQFFGPGTRLTVL.

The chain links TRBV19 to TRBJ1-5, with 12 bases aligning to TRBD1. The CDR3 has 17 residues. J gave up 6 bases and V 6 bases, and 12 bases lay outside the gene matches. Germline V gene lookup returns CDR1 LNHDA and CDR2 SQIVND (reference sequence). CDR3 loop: CASSPVGGTGGTQPQHF. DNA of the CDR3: TGTGCCAGTAGCCCCGTCGGGGGGACAGGGGGCACTCAGCCCCAGCATTTT. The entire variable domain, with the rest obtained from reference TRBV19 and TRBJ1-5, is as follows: DGGITQSPKYLFRKEGQNVTLSCEQNLNHDAMYWYRQDPGQGLRLIYYSQIVNDFQKGDIAEGYSVSREKKESFPLTVTSAQKNPTAFYLCASSPVGGTGGTQPQHFGDGTRLSIL.

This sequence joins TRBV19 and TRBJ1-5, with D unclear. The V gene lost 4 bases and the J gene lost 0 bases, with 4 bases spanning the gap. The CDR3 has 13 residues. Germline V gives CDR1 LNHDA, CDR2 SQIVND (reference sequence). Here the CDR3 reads CASSSHSNQPQHF. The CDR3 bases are TGTGCCAGTAGTAGTCATAGCAATCAGCCCCAGCATTTT.

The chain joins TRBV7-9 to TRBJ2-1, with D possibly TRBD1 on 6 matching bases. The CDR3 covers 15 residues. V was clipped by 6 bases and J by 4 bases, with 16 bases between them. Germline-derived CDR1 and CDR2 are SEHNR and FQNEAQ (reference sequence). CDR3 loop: CASRSTRGGYNEQFF. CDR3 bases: TGTGCCAGCAGATCTACTAGAGGGGGTTACAATGAGCAGTTCTTC.

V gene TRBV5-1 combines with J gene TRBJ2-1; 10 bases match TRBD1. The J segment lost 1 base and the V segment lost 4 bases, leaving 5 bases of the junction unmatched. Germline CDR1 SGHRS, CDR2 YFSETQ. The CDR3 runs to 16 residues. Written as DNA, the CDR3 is TGCGCCAGCAGCAAGGGACAGGGGTCATCCTACAATGAGCAGTTCTTC. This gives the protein CASSKGQGSSYNEQFF.

CDR3 nucleotide sequence: TGCGCCAGCAGCCCCCGACTAGCGGGGTTCCAAGAGACCCAGTACTTC. Amino acids: CASSPRLAGFQETQYF. The genes are TRBV5-1 and TRBJ2-5; 11 nucleotides align to TRBD2. This CDR3 spans 16 amino acids. Germline assignment: CDR1 SGHRS and CDR2 YFSETQ. Unmatched junction bases numbered 6, after V lost 4 bases and J lost 1 base.

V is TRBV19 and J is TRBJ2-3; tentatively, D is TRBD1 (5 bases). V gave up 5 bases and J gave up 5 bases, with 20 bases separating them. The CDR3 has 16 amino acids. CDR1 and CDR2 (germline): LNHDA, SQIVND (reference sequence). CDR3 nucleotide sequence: TGTGCCAGTAGTCCACGACAGCCGCCTGGGGAAGATACGCAGTATTTT. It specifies CASSPRQPPGEDTQYF.

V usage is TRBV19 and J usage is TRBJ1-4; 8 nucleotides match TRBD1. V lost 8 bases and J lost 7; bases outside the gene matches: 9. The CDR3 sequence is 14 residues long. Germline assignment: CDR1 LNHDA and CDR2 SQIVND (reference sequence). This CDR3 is CASGIDRGGEKLFF. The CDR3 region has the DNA TGTGCCAGTGGAATTGACAGGGGTGGTGAAAAACTGTTTTTT.

The DNA of the CDR3 is TGCGCCAGCAGCCAACTACAACTATCTGGAAACACCATATATTTT. Translated, it gives CASSQLQLSGNTIYF. V and J are TRBV4-1 and TRBJ1-3; D call uncertain. Germline CDR1 and CDR2: MGHRA and YSYEKL. The CDR3 extends over 15 amino acids. Trimming removed 2 bases at V and 1 base at J, with 9 bases between.

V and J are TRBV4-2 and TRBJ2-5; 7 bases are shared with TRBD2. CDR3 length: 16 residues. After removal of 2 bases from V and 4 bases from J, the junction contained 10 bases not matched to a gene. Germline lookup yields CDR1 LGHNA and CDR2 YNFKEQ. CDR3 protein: CASSQPGGSTGETQYF. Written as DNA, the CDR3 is TGTGCCAGCAGCCAACCGGGAGGTAGTACGGGAGAGACCCAGTACTTC.

This CDR3 reads CASSQGRPGLGNTIYF. CDR3 in DNA: TGCGCCAGCAGCCAAGGGCGGCCGGGACTTGGAAACACCATATATTTT. The chain links TRBV4-1 to TRBJ1-3; a possible D gene is TRBD1 (5 bases). Germline assignment: CDR1 MGHRA and CDR2 YSYEKL. The CDR3 length is 16 residues. Trimming shortened V by 1 base and J by 3 bases, and 13 bases separated the two germline ends.

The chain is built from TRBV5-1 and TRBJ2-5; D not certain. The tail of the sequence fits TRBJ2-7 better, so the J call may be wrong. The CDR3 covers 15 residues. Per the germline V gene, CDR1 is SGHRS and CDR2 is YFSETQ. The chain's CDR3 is CASSVSGGRSYEQYF. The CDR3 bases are TGCGCCAGCAGCGTCTCCGGCGGCAGATCCTACGAGCAGTACTTC.